The rows below give T cell receptor beta chains drawn from one sample of a study of T cell responses to AZD1222 COVID-19 vaccine. The repertoire was sequenced with immunoSEQ multiplex PCR; TCRdb's copy has only in-frame clones and lacks some. The sample lists roughly 140,000 clones, approximately 93% occurring once. Sequences were derived from peripheral blood, sampled after recovery from COVID-19. The receptors originated from an adult who had recovered from COVID-19. Each CDR3 is given with its conserved first and last residue. A clone size is listed for some rows: how often the clone was seen (once, few, many), or a class if it is expanded.

J,size,V,length,CDR3
TRBJ2-2,NA,TRBV2,15,CASRVGQGIPGELFF
TRBJ1-4,NA,TRBV15,11,CATQGGEKLFF
TRBJ2-1,NA,TRBV19,15,CASSIRQGVANEQFF
TRBJ2-7,NA,TRBV10-3,13,CAISESLAREQYF
TRBJ2-1,NA,TRBV3-1/TRBV3-2,14,CASSQPSGRFEQFF
TRBJ2-1,NA,TRBV7-9,18,CASSLVSSGARSYNEQFF
TRBJ2-7,once,TRBV28,14,CASSALTASYEQYF
TRBJ2-3,NA,TRBV5-1,15,CASHSGLAGAVTQYF
TRBJ1-1,once,TRBV28,20,CASSYLWRPGQAPMNTEAFF
TRBJ2-3,NA,TRBV14,16,CASSLRTFISTDTQYF
TRBJ2-3,NA,TRBV11-2,15,CASSLGGTEGDTQYF
TRBJ2-7,NA,TRBV3-1/TRBV3-2,14,CASSQEQGGDEQYF
TRBJ1-1,NA,TRBV2,13,CASSSRWNTEAFF
TRBJ2-2,NA,TRBV7-8,17,CASSLGGGTANTGELFF
TRBJ2-7,NA,TRBV28,17,CASSPPGLGRGSYEQYF
TRBJ1-3,NA,TRBV13,16,CASSLDSLTAGNTIYF
TRBJ1-3,NA,TRBV3-1/TRBV3-2,14,CASSQDSGGNTIYF
TRBJ2-7,NA,TRBV6-5,10,CASQDYEQYF
TRBJ2-7,NA,TRBV28,16,CASSLGGTGGTYEQYF
TRBJ1-2,NA,TRBV7-9,13,CASSPGTDYGYTF
TRBJ2-1,NA,TRBV10-3,13,CAITRTGGIEQFF
TRBJ2-7,NA,TRBV27,18,CASSLRGAGTSGSYEQYF
TRBJ1-3,NA,TRBV13,15,CASSASGPLTNTIYF
TRBJ1-1,NA,TRBV9,13,CASSVGGDTEAFF
TRBJ1-5,NA,TRBV25-1,14,CASSDVGGGQPQHF
TRBJ2-2,NA,TRBV5-1,15,CASGDGQGSTGELFF
TRBJ1-1,NA,TRBV6-6,16,CASSYVGGKGNTEAFF
TRBJ2-3,NA,TRBV5-1,16,CASSLGTGHSTDTQYF
TRBJ2-1,NA,TRBV2,14,CASKLAQAYNEQFF
TRBJ2-7,NA,TRBV19,13,CASSIRESYEQYF
TRBJ2-7,NA,TRBV19,16,CASSIDPGTGGYEQYF
TRBJ2-5,once,TRBV5-1,16,CASSLERRGAGETQYF
TRBJ2-1,NA,TRBV20-1,11,CSALGHNEQFF
TRBJ1-1,NA,TRBV28,18,CASSPRINRGRTNTEAFF
TRBJ2-1,NA,TRBV7-9,13,CASSPGSYNEQFF
TRBJ1-5,NA,TRBV6-5,11,CASRGNQPQHF
TRBJ1-1,NA,TRBV29-1,14,CSVAGPSMGTEAFF
TRBJ1-6,NA,TRBV6-5,13,CASRTDHNSPLHF
TRBJ2-3,NA,TRBV19,16,CASTPNIGTSTDTQYF
TRBJ1-4,NA,TRBV5-6,14,CASSWDRGNEKLFF
TRBJ2-5,NA,TRBV19,16,CASSPARLAGQETQYF
TRBJ2-1,NA,TRBV18,11,CASSPTDEQFF
TRBJ1-2,NA,TRBV28,13,CASSLGQRSGYTF
TRBJ1-1,NA,TRBV19,13,CASGQGLSTEAFF
TRBJ2-3,NA,TRBV2,12,CASSENGRLKYF
TRBJ1-3,NA,TRBV10-3,16,CAISRPDRFSGNTIYF
TRBJ2-4,NA,TRBV6-5,14,CASLDPGSGNIQYF
TRBJ2-2,NA,TRBV11-3,14,CASSLGRAAGELFF
TRBJ2-2,NA,TRBV6-5,12,CASSRTTGELFF
TRBJ2-1,NA,TRBV24-1,17,CATSDPGTGRILREQFF
TRBJ1-5,NA,TRBV4-1,18,CASSQDGGGIYSNQPQHF
TRBJ1-2,NA,TRBV10-2,13,CASSETGAEGYTF
TRBJ2-3,NA,TRBV18,15,CASSRNSGNTDTQYF
TRBJ2-3,NA,TRBV28,17,CASSSRLAGGRSDTQYF